This is a list of T cell receptor beta chains from one sample in a study of regulatory T cells in long-lasting Graves disease. Each CDR3 protein gets one entry after TCRdb re-called the multiplex PCR reads with MiXCR. This sample carries 200,000 to 250,000 distinct CDR3 sequences, over 20% of them seen once, and the ten largest clones take about 14%. The starting material was peripheral blood mononuclear cells (PBMCs), obtained at new diagnosis, from a patient treated with antithyroid drugs. The receptor source for this set is a female donor with Graves disease. Each CDR3 is given with its conserved first and last residue. The D gene is left open where the match is weak. Expanded clones are given a class, and other clones once, few, many or no size at all.

size: many; V: TRBV7-6; D: -; J: TRBJ1-5; DNA: TGTGCCAGCAGCTTAGCAGGGGATCAGCCCCAGCATTTT; CDR3: CASSLAGDQPQHF
size: many; V: TRBV12-3/TRBV12-4; D: TRBD2; J: TRBJ2-7; DNA: TGTGCCAGCAGTTTAGGTATTCCACCGCAGCGGGGGGGCTACGAGCAGTACTTC; CDR3: CASSLGIPPQRGGYEQYF
size: few; V: TRBV4-3; D: -; J: TRBJ1-2; DNA: TGCGCCAGCAGCCAAGTACTGACAGGACTCTATGGCTACACCTTC; CDR3: CASSQVLTGLYGYTF
size: many; V: TRBV6-5; D: TRBD2; J: TRBJ2-3; DNA: TGTGCCAGCAGTTACGACGTTAGCGGGACACATACGCAGTATTTT; CDR3: CASSYDVSGTHTQYF
size: -; V: TRBV20-1; D: TRBD2; J: TRBJ2-3; DNA: TGCAGTGCGTTACCGGGAAGGGGGAGCGGGGGGGCTTCAGATACGCAGTATTTT; CDR3: CSALPGRGSGGASDTQYF
size: many; V: TRBV11-3; D: -; J: TRBJ2-1; DNA: TGTGCCAGCAGCTTAGCGGGAGCCGATGAGCAGTTCTTC; CDR3: CASSLAGADEQFF
size: many; V: TRBV7-2; D: -; J: TRBJ2-5; DNA: TGTGCCAGCAGCTTAGGTCCAAGCCAGGGGGAGACCCAGTACTTC; CDR3: CASSLGPSQGETQYF
size: -; V: TRBV20-1; D: TRBD2; J: TRBJ2-1; DNA: TGCAGTCCGGGACTAGCGGGAGGGGAGCAGTTCTTC; CDR3: CSPGLAGGEQFF
size: -; V: TRBV6-9; D: -; J: TRBJ2-1; DNA: TGTGCCAGCAGTTACGAGGGGATCTACAATGAGCAGTTCTTC; CDR3: CASSYEGIYNEQFF
size: -; V: TRBV4-1; D: TRBD1; J: TRBJ1-6; DNA: TGCGCCAGCAGCCAAGATGGCCGGACAGGGAGAAATTCACCCCTCCACTTT; CDR3: CASSQDGRTGRNSPLHF
size: -; V: TRBV7-9; D: TRBD1; J: TRBJ1-1; DNA: TGTGCCAGCAGCTTTCAAGGACAGGGGCTGAACACTGAAGCTTTCTTT; CDR3: CASSFQGQGLNTEAFF
size: -; V: TRBV7-9; D: TRBD2; J: TRBJ2-1; DNA: TGTGCCAGCAGCCCACTAGCGGGGCCCCTGGGTGAGCAGTTCTTC; CDR3: CASSPLAGPLGEQFF
size: many; V: TRBV7-3; D: TRBD2; J: TRBJ2-1; DNA: TGTGCCAGCAGCCGAAGAGGACTAGCTCATGACAATGAGCAGTTCTTC; CDR3: CASSRRGLAHDNEQFF
size: -; V: TRBV10-2; D: TRBD2; J: TRBJ2-3; DNA: TGCGCCAGCAGTGAACTAGCGGGAGGATCAACAGATACGCAGTATTTT; CDR3: CASSELAGGSTDTQYF
size: many; V: TRBV7-6; D: -; J: TRBJ2-5; DNA: TGTGCCAGCAGCTTAGCGGCGTCGGGAGAGACCCAGTACTTC; CDR3: CASSLAASGETQYF
size: many; V: TRBV6-5; D: -; J: TRBJ2-5; DNA: TGTGCCAGCAGTTACTCGACTTGGGAGACCCAGTACTTC; CDR3: CASSYSTWETQYF
size: many; V: TRBV27; D: -; J: TRBJ2-2; DNA: TGTGCCAGCAATGGCTTTGACGGGGAGCTGTTTTTT; CDR3: CASNGFDGELFF
size: few; V: TRBV19; D: -; J: TRBJ1-4; DNA: TGTGCCAGTAGCCAACTCAGAAGGGCAACTAATGAAAAACTGTTTTTT; CDR3: CASSQLRRATNEKLFF
size: many; V: TRBV2; D: -; J: TRBJ2-2; DNA: TGTGCCAGCACGGGGGCGCGTTCTGCTACGAACACCGGGGAGCTGTTTTTT; CDR3: CASTGARSATNTGELFF
size: few; V: TRBV5-4; D: -; J: TRBJ2-6; DNA: TGTGCCAGCAGCTTCTCGGGATCTGGGGCCAACGTCCTGACTTTC; CDR3: CASSFSGSGANVLTF
size: many; V: TRBV20-1; D: -; J: TRBJ2-2; DNA: TGCAGTGCTAGTGGGCAGACCGGGGAGCTGTTTTTT; CDR3: CSASGQTGELFF
size: many; V: TRBV20-1; D: TRBD1; J: TRBJ2-5; DNA: TGCAGTGCTAGGGTGGGACAGGCTAAAGAGACCCAGTACTTC; CDR3: CSARVGQAKETQYF
size: many; V: TRBV6-9; D: -; J: TRBJ2-3; DNA: TGTGCCAGCAGTTACGACGCGATCACAGATACGCAGTATTTT; CDR3: CASSYDAITDTQYF
size: few; V: TRBV19; D: -; J: TRBJ1-2; DNA: TGTGCCAGTACGTCAGTGGGCAGGACTTATGGCTACACCTTC; CDR3: CASTSVGRTYGYTF
size: many; V: TRBV20-1; D: TRBD1; J: TRBJ2-1; DNA: TGCAGTGCTACCGGGACAGGAGGTTACAATGAGCAGTTCTTC; CDR3: CSATGTGGYNEQFF
size: many; V: TRBV2; D: -; J: TRBJ2-1; DNA: TGTGCCAGCAGTGACCAGGTCACAGGTTCCTACAATGAGCGGTTCTTC; CDR3: CASSDQVTGSYNERFF
size: few; V: TRBV5-4; D: -; J: TRBJ2-3; DNA: TGTGCCAGCAGCTTGGGGGGGCCCGGGACGGAATTCACAGATACGCAGTATTTT; CDR3: CASSLGGPGTEFTDTQYF